The entry below gives a single TCR beta chain sequence along with its context. A 1 in 200,000 to 1 in 1 million T cell depth was the sequencing target. This table comes from immunoSEQ multiplex PCR, and its TCRdb copy is limited to in-frame clones, with some not included. The table shows roughly 180,000 clones, with over 60% occurring only once. Frozen PBMC stocks contributed around 2 micrograms of genomic DNA to the TCR beta libraries. These data originate in a study of cytotoxic CD8 clonotypes in ibrutinib-treated CLL. Trimming took off 1 base at V and 3 bases at J, with 6 bases between the two ends. The CDR3 consists of 14 residues. Germline V gene sequence: CDR1 MNHNS, CDR2 SASEGT.

The V call is TRBV6-1, the J call TRBJ2-2; D is ambiguous. The sequence came from a human donor with chronic lymphocytic leukemia. Sequenced here: PBMCs, sampled after 24 months of ibrutinib treatment. The CDR3 spells CASSEGRYTGELFF. CDR3 coding DNA: TGTGCCAGCAGTGAAGGCAGATACACCGGGGAGCTGTTTTTT.